This T cell receptor (beta chain) was profiled in a study of blood T cell repertoires in COVID-19. The table came from immunoSEQ multiplex PCR; TCRdb's copy has only in-frame clones and leaves some out. The table records nearly 200,000 clones, roughly nine tenths of them present only once. Trimming removed 6 bases from V and 0 bases from J, with 12 bases in between. This CDR3 spans 15 amino acids. Germline-derived CDR1 and CDR2 are ENHRY and SYGVKD. Sequencing was done on a sample of peripheral blood. The chain combines TRBV10-3 with TRBJ1-3; TRBD1 might be the D (5 bases). This clonotype originated in a woman aged 70-85 years with acute or convalescent COVID-19. CDR3 residues: CAISPQALSGNTIYF. The CDR3 DNA is TGTGCCATCAGCCCACAGGCCCTCTCTGGAAACACCATATATTTT.